This T cell receptor beta chain was captured by sequencing in a study of T-cell reconstitution after alpha-beta-depleted transplantation in children. Preparation of the TCRbeta library was carried out with unique molecular identifiers. TCRdb processed the PCR reads anew with MiXCR; each CDR3 protein has one entry. This table holds hundreds of thousands of distinct CDR3 sequences, around 16% found once. V lost 4 bases, J lost 10 bases, and 7 bases stayed unmatched. The CDR3 spans 15 residues. From germline, CDR1 is SGHRS and CDR2 YFSETQ. At least ten counts were recorded for this clonotype. The specimen was PBMCs from the stem cell graft donor, collected from the stem cell graft. The origin of this receptor is a human donor who donated a stem cell graft to a child with acute myeloid leukemia. The chain joins TRBV5-1 to TRBJ1-6; 11 nucleotides match TRBD1. CDR3 nucleotide sequence: TGCGCCAGCAGCCTCGGGACAGGGGGAGGATCACCCCTCCACTTT. Its translation is CASSLGTGGGSPLHF.